These 10 T cell receptor beta chains were all obtained from the same sample, sequenced in a study of beta chain features in type 1 diabetes. Study-level points and caveats: A moderate, significant TCRB CDR3 shortening appeared in type 1 diabetes across four CD4+ subsets.

Their antigens remain unidentified. The whole isolated RNA underwent reverse transcription, so sequencing captured expressed TCRB transcripts. TCRdb's table, derived via immunoSEQ multiplex PCR, lists solely in-frame clones and lacks some. Here the sample spans around 710,000 clones, around 11% being singletons. Sequenced sample: naive CD4+ T cells from blood. These receptors were obtained from a young man with type 1 diabetes.

The table lists this clone with a few counts. The sample has other DNA sequences that encode this CDR3 too. J is TRBJ2-5 and V is TRBV7-2; no firm D call. V lost 0 bases and J lost 4, with 3 bases in between. This CDR3 comprises 12 residues. Germline values: CDR1 SGHTA, CDR2 FQGNSA. CDR3 bases: TGTGCCAGCAGCTTAGCTCGAGAGACCCAGTACTTC. Residues: CASSLARETQYF.

In this sample, this clone turned up a few times. The sample has other DNA sequences that encode this CDR3 too. This chain joins TRBV30 and TRBJ1-5; 11 bases match TRBD1. The CDR3 loop spans 14 amino acids. V dropped 2 bases and J dropped 5; count of bases not matched to a gene: 2. CDR1 is GTSNPN, CDR2 SVGIG, per germline (reference sequence). The CDR3 sequence is CAWSPGQGDQPQHF. CDR3 nucleotides: TGTGCCTGGAGTCCGGGACAGGGGGATCAGCCCCAGCATTTT.

The gene calls are TRBV30 and TRBJ2-7; D remains unclear. Germline CDR1 and CDR2: GTSNPN and SVGIG (reference sequence). V lost 2 bases to trimming and J lost 3 bases, with 5 bases between them. The CDR3 covers 11 residues. The CDR3 DNA sequence: TGTGCCTGGAGTCGAAACTACGAGCAGTACTTC. Residues: CAWSRNYEQYF.

This clone was observed a few times. The rearrangement joins TRBV19 to TRBJ2-2, with D perhaps matching TRBD2 (5 bases). V was shortened by 5 bases and J by 5 bases, with 15 bases between the two germline ends. The CDR3 totals 15 residues. CDR1 and CDR2 (germline): LNHDA, SQIVND (reference sequence). CDR3 DNA: TGTGCCAGTAGTTCGGGATCCCTTACTACCGGGGAGCTGTTTTTT. Its translation is CASSSGSLTTGELFF. The full variable domain, with the rest looked up from reference TRBV19 and TRBJ2-2, is DGGITQSPKYLFRKEGQNVTLSCEQNLNHDAMYWYRQDPGQGLRLIYYSQIVNDFQKGDIAEGYSVSREKKESFPLTVTSAQKNPTAFYLCASSSGSLTTGELFFGEGSRLTVL.

This clone has more than one count but fewer than ten. The chain is built from TRBV12-5 and TRBJ2-7; D is perhaps TRBD1 or TRBD2 (5 bases each). The CDR3 runs 16 residues. Germline lookup yields CDR1 LGHNT and CDR2 FRNRAP. Trimming stripped 4 bases from V and 3 bases from J, with 19 bases between. The CDR3 is CASGWGTGTVHYEQYF. Here the CDR3 DNA reads TGTGCTAGTGGTTGGGGAACCGGGACCGTACACTACGAGCAGTACTTC.

This clone was counted a few times. J is TRBJ1-1 and V is TRBV2, with no clear D. The V and J ends lost 4 bases and 1 base respectively, with 7 bases between them. Germline CDR1 is SNHLY and CDR2 is FYNNEI. The CDR3 length is 13 residues. The DNA for the CDR3 is TGTGCCAGCAGTGTAGGACCGAACACTGAAGCTTTCTTT. Its protein is CASSVGPNTEAFF.

In this sample, this clone turned up a few times. This chain connects TRBV19 to TRBJ1-1, with D perhaps matching TRBD1 (5 bases). CDR1 LNHDA and CDR2 SQIVND come from the germline V gene (reference sequence). Trimming pared 7 bases from V and 0 bases from J, leaving 9 bases between. The CDR3 is made up of 13 amino acids. In DNA, the CDR3 is TGTGCCAGTAAGCGGGGCATGAACACTGAAGCTTTCTTT. It translates to CASKRGMNTEAFF.

This clone was detected only a few times. The chain joins TRBV13 to TRBJ1-1, with 9 positions matching TRBD1. The V gene's germline CDR1 is PRHDT and CDR2 FYEKMQ (reference sequence). The CDR3 covers 15 residues. V shed 7 bases, J shed 4 bases, and the junction held 10 bases outside the gene matches. CDR3 sequence reads: CASNAQGAVGTEAFF. Here the CDR3 DNA reads TGTGCCAGCAACGCACAGGGGGCGGTGGGCACTGAAGCTTTCTTT.

This clone was counted between two and nine times. This sequence joins TRBV14 and TRBJ2-7; TRBD1 matches 7 bases. Unmatched junction bases numbered 15, after V lost 4 bases and J lost 3 bases. Germline-derived CDR1 and CDR2 are SGHDN and FVKESK. The CDR3 contains 17 residues. The CDR3 nucleotides are TGTGCCAGCAGCCCCATTTTCTTGAGAGACAGGGTCTACGAGCAGTACTTC. This encodes CASSPIFLRDRVYEQYF.

The rearrangement uses TRBV7-2 and TRBJ2-1; D assignment may be TRBD1 or TRBD2 (5 bases each). Germline loops: CDR1 SGHTA, CDR2 FQGNSA. The CDR3 runs to 12 residues. Trimming cost V 1 base and J 9 bases, with 7 bases left between them. CDR3 coding DNA: TGTGCCAGCAGCTTAGTCGGGACTGAGCAGTTCTTC. Encoded protein: CASSLVGTEQFF.